The present entry profiles one TCR beta chain with its context. Its antigen remains unknown. The data derive from a study of cytomegalovirus exposure and HLA in healthy donors. Study-wide results and caveats: Researchers reported from a later analysis that most CMV-associated TCR beta chains appeared HLA-restricted.

This CDR3 has 10 residues. Trimming took off 5 bases at V and 6 bases at J, with 6 bases between the two ends. Per the germline V gene, CDR1 is GTSNPN and CDR2 is SVGIG (reference sequence). A multiplex PCR was run with 60 Vbeta primers and 13 Jbeta primers. The table came from immunoSEQ multiplex PCR; TCRdb's copy has only in-frame clones and leaves some out. This table has approximately 110,000 clones, approximately 70% appearing once. This sequence was found in a man aged 40-55 years in good health and CMV-seropositive. The sequencing input was PBMCs. The V gene is TRBV30, the J gene TRBJ2-3; D is unclear. CDR3 amino acids: CAWAGDTQYF. CDR3 bases: TGTGCCTGGGCTGGCGATACGCAGTATTTT.